This T cell receptor (beta chain) was sequenced for a study of siplizumab effects on memory and regulatory T cells. Unmatched junction bases numbered 11, after V lost 5 bases and J lost 3 bases. The length of the CDR3 is 17 residues. The germline CDR1 and CDR2 sequences are SGHTA and FQGNSA. Measured with immunoSEQ multiplex PCR; TCRdb has only the in-frame clones, and not every one. The top ten clones hold 5.5% to 7.5% of a sample with over 85,000 clones, 93% of them seen once. The receptor was isolated from a human donor in good health. The chain joins TRBV7-2 to TRBJ1-3; 9 nucleotides align to TRBD1. Sequenced input: CD8+ T cells sorted from blood. The CDR3 loop is CASSPISGTGIGNTIYF. The CDR3 nucleotides read TGTGCCAGCAGCCCAATTTCCGGGACAGGGATTGGAAACACCATATATTTT.